This passage covers 19 T cell receptor beta chains from one sample sequenced in a study of OX40 agonist ivuxolimab in advanced cancers. The data were produced by immunoSEQ multiplex PCR, yet TCRdb's version contains in-frame clones alone and is incomplete. This repertoire shows fewer than 40,000 clones, about four fifths found once; its top ten account for about 20%. Sequenced here: CD4+ or CD8+ T cells sorted from blood, sampled in a trial of the OX40 agonist ivuxolimab. Every receptor here comes from an adult with an advanced solid tumor such as melanoma, head and neck, liver or kidney cancer.

V gene TRBV11-3 combines with J gene TRBJ2-1, with 7 positions matching TRBD1. V lost 3 bases to trimming and J lost 4 bases; unmatched junction nucleotides: 0. CDR1 and CDR2 (germline): SGHNT, YENEEA. The CDR3 totals 13 residues. CDR3 region: CASSLGQYNEQFF. CDR3 coding DNA: TGTGCCAGCAGCTTGGGACAGTACAATGAGCAGTTCTTC.

The CDR3 nucleotides read TGTGCCAGCTCGGGAGGGAATTACGAGCAGTACTTC. This encodes CASSGGNYEQYF. This chain connects TRBV6-5 to TRBJ2-7; 8 bases align to TRBD2. Germline lookup yields CDR1 MNHEY and CDR2 SVGAGI. The CDR3 contains 12 residues. Trimming removed 8 bases from V and 4 bases from J; junction bases left unmatched: 4.

This chain joins TRBV2 and TRBJ1-2, with D perhaps TRBD1 (5 bases). Germline V gene data show CDR1 as SNHLY and CDR2 as FYNNEI. The ends were cut back, 7 bases at V and 3 bases at J, with 12 bases in the middle. This CDR3 spans 13 amino acids. The CDR3 DNA reads as TGTGCCAGCACCCAAGAGGGGCACTATGGCTACACCTTC. Amino acids: CASTQEGHYGYTF. Full variable domain (remainder filled in from reference TRBV2 and TRBJ1-2): EPEVTQTPSHQVTQMGQEVILRCVPISNHLYFYWYRQILGQKVEFLVSFYNNEISEKSEIFDDQFSVERPDGSNFTLKIRSTKLEDSAMYFCASTQEGHYGYTFGSGTRLTVV.

This chain joins TRBV7-9 and TRBJ2-3; the D call may be TRBD1 or TRBD2 (5 bases each). The CDR3 length is 13 residues. Trimming removed 10 bases at V and 2 bases at J, with 13 bases between. The germline gives CDR1 SEHNR, CDR2 FQNEAQ (reference sequence). The CDR3 sequence is CATSRGATDTQYF. As DNA, the CDR3 is TGTGCCACCTCCCGGGGCGCCACAGATACGCAGTATTTT.

This chain links TRBV10-3 with TRBJ1-2, with 7 nucleotides matching TRBD1. The CDR3 totals 15 residues. Germline loops: CDR1 ENHRY, CDR2 SYGVKD. The V and J ends lost 8 bases and 0 bases, in that order; junction bases with no gene match: 9. CDR3 residues: CAIQGRTGPNYGYTF. The CDR3 DNA reads as TGTGCCATCCAGGGGCGGACAGGCCCTAACTATGGCTACACCTTC.

This clone showed up just a few times. This chain uses TRBV19 with TRBJ1-5; 12 bases align to TRBD1. J lost 6 bases, V lost 3 bases, and 9 bases had no gene match. The CDR3 contains 17 residues. Germline V gives CDR1 LNHDA, CDR2 SQIVND (reference sequence). The CDR3 coding sequence is TGTGCCAGTAGTATTATTGGGACAGGGGGCTTCGGTCAGCCCCAGCATTTT. Protein sequence: CASSIIGTGGFGQPQHF.

The chain recombines TRBV5-1 with TRBJ1-3; the D is unclear. Looked up from germline, CDR1 is SGHRS and CDR2 is YFSETQ. This CDR3 spans 15 amino acids. V lost 4 bases and J lost 0, with 11 bases in between. The CDR3 sequence is CASSPYGNSGNTIYF. Here the CDR3 DNA reads TGCGCCAGCAGCCCTTATGGGAACTCTGGAAACACCATATATTTT.

V gene TRBV21-1 combines with J gene TRBJ1-2; the table assigns TRBD1, which was not confirmed against the DNA. TRBV21-1 is noted as a pseudogene. This CDR3 contains 14 residues. As DNA, the CDR3 is TGTGCCAGCAGCAAATCGGGACACGACTATGGCTACACCTTC. Encoded protein: CASSKSGHDYGYTF.

J is TRBJ1-2 and V is TRBV11-1; no definite D call. CDR3 size: 15 residues. V lost 1 base and J lost 8, with 17 bases in between. Germline-derived CDR1 and CDR2 are SGHAT and FQDESV (reference sequence). The CDR3 DNA reads as TGTGCCAGCAGCTTAGATTCAGCTTTGGTCCGCGGCTACACCTTC. Amino acids: CASSLDSALVRGYTF.

This clone was seen only once. Here the CDR3 reads CASSSRSTGYETQYF. The CDR3 DNA reads TGTGCCAGCAGCAGTAGGTCTACGGGGTATGAGACCCAGTACTTC. The chain carries TRBV2 and TRBJ2-5, with D possibly TRBD2 on 5 matching bases. Germline V gene data show CDR1 as SNHLY and CDR2 as FYNNEI. This CDR3 spans 15 amino acids. V lost 6 bases to trimming and J lost 5 bases, with 19 bases between them.

This clone is termed medium-sized (0.01 to 0.1%). This chain uses TRBV6-1 with TRBJ1-5; 8 bases match TRBD1. Trimming cost V 1 base and J 4 bases; bases outside gene matches: 0. The CDR3 contains 14 residues. In germline, CDR1 is MNHNS, CDR2 SASEGT. The CDR3 DNA follows: TGTGCCAGCAGTGAAGACAGGGGGAATCAGCCCCAGCATTTT. This codes for CASSEDRGNQPQHF.

V is TRBV27 and J is TRBJ2-5; TRBD2 matches 11 bases. Germline values: CDR1 MNHEY, CDR2 SMNVEV (reference sequence). V lost 6 bases and J lost 4; bases outside the gene matches: 16. The CDR3 has 18 amino acids. For the CDR3, the DNA is TGTGCCAGCAGCCCGCTTAGCGGGGGGGCGTTTGGAGGAGAGACCCAGTACTTC. Translation gives CASSPLSGGAFGGETQYF.

The chain employs TRBV2 and TRBJ2-3; 8 nucleotides match TRBD1. CDR1 and CDR2 (germline): SNHLY, FYNNEI. The CDR3 contains 15 residues. With V trimmed by 6 bases and J by 2 bases, 7 bases remained unmatched. For the CDR3, the DNA is TGTGCCAGCAGCGGAACAGGGGGATACACAGATACGCAGTATTTT. This gives the protein CASSGTGGYTDTQYF.

A few counts support this clone. In nucleotides, the CDR3 is TGTGCCACTAAAACAGGGACGGTAGGAGAGACCCAGTACTTC. This translates into CATKTGTVGETQYF. The chain links TRBV13 to TRBJ2-5; possibly TRBD1 for D (6 bases). The germline V gene has CDR1 PRHDT and CDR2 FYEKMQ (reference sequence). The CDR3 consists of 14 residues. Trimming took off 10 bases at V and 4 bases at J, with 19 bases between the two ends. The variable domain in full, completed from reference TRBV13 and TRBJ2-5, reads AAGVIQSPRHLIKEKRETATLKCYPIPRHDTVYWYQQGPGQDPQFLISFYEKMQSDKGSIPDRFSAQQFSDYHSELNMSSLELGDSALYFCATKTGTVGETQYFGPGTRLLVL.

This chain uses TRBV4-2 with TRBJ2-5, with 10 bases lining up with TRBD2. The CDR3 totals 17 residues. V lost 1 base and J lost 1; bases outside the gene matches: 6. The germline V gene has CDR1 LGHNA and CDR2 YNFKEQ. The CDR3 DNA sequence: TGTGCCAGCAGCCAAGGCGGTTTAGCGGGGGGCCAAGAGACCCAGTACTTC. Encoded protein: CASSQGGLAGGQETQYF.

This chain joins TRBV5-5 and TRBJ2-7; TRBD2 matches at 7 bases. The CDR3 contains 18 residues. J was trimmed by 1 base and V by 6 bases; bases with no gene match: 19. The germline gives CDR1 SGHKS, CDR2 YYEKEE (reference sequence). CDR3 nucleotide sequence: TGTGCCAGCATCTTTGGAGGAGGAGCGGGACTCCCTTCCTACGAGCAGTACTTC. This gives the protein CASIFGGGAGLPSYEQYF.

This CDR3 reads CASSLGQFASPLHF. CDR3 nucleotides: TGTGCCAGCAGCTTAGGGCAGTTTGCTTCACCCCTCCACTTT. The genes are TRBV7-9 and TRBJ1-6; D gene uncertain. The V gene lost 1 base and the J gene lost 9 bases, with 10 bases spanning the gap. The germline CDR1 and CDR2 sequences are SEHNR and FQNEAQ (reference sequence). This CDR3 region has 14 residues.

The chain carries TRBV5-1 and TRBJ2-1, with 8 bases that match TRBD2. The CDR3 consists of 15 residues. Unmatched junction bases numbered 4, after V lost 2 bases and J lost 3 bases. Germline values: CDR1 SGHRS, CDR2 YFSETQ. The CDR3 nucleotides read TGCGCCAGCAGCTTAGCGGGAGAGGTCTACAATGAGCAGTTCTTC. It yields the protein CASSLAGEVYNEQFF.

This clone was detected only once. This chain connects TRBV7-7 to TRBJ2-5; D is unresolved. The V end lost 7 bases, the J end lost 4 bases, and 10 bases lay between the germline ends. The CDR3 spans 12 residues. From germline, CDR1 is SSHAT and CDR2 FNYEAQ (reference sequence). The CDR3 nucleotides read TGTGCCAGCAAGGGTTCTGGAGAGACCCAGTACTTC. It specifies CASKGSGETQYF.